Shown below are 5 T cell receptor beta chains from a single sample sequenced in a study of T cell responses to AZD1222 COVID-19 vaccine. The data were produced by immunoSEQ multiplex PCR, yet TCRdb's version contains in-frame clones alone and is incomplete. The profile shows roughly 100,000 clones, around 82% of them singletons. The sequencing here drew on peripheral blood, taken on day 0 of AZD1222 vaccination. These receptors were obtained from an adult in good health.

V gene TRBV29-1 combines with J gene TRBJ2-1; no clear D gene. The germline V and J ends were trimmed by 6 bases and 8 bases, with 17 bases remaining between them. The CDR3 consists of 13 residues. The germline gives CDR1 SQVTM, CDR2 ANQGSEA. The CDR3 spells CSVNTYGSYEQFF. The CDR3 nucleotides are TGCAGCGTCAACACGTATGGCAGCTATGAGCAGTTCTTC.

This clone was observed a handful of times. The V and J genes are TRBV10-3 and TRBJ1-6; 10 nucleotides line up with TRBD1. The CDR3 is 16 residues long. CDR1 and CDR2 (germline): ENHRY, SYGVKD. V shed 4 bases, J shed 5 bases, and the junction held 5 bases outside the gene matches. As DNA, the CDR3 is TGTGCCATCAGTGGGGGGACAGGGGTCGATAATTCACCCCTCCACTTT. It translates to CAISGGTGVDNSPLHF.

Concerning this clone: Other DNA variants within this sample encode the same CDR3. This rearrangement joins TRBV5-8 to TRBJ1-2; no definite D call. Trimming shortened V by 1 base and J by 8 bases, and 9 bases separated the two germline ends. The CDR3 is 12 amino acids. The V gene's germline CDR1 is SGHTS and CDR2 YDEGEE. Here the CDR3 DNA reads TGTGCCAGCAGCTTGTACGGGGTCGGCTACACCTTC. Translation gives CASSLYGVGYTF.

In DNA, the CDR3 is TGTGCCAGCACCCTAGGAGGGAGCTATGAAAAACTGTTTTTT. Translation: CASTLGGSYEKLFF. The chain links TRBV28 to TRBJ1-4; no definite D call. The CDR3 is made up of 14 amino acids. Germline V gene data show CDR1 as MDHEN and CDR2 as SYDVKM. V shed 7 bases and J shed 6 bases, with 15 bases lying between them.

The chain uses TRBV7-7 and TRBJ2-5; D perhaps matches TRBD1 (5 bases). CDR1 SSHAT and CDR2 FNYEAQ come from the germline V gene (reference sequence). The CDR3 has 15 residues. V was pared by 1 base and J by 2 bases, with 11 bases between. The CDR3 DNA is TGTGCCAGCAGCTTAGGGTTAGGGGAACAAGAGACCCAGTACTTC. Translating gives CASSLGLGEQETQYF.